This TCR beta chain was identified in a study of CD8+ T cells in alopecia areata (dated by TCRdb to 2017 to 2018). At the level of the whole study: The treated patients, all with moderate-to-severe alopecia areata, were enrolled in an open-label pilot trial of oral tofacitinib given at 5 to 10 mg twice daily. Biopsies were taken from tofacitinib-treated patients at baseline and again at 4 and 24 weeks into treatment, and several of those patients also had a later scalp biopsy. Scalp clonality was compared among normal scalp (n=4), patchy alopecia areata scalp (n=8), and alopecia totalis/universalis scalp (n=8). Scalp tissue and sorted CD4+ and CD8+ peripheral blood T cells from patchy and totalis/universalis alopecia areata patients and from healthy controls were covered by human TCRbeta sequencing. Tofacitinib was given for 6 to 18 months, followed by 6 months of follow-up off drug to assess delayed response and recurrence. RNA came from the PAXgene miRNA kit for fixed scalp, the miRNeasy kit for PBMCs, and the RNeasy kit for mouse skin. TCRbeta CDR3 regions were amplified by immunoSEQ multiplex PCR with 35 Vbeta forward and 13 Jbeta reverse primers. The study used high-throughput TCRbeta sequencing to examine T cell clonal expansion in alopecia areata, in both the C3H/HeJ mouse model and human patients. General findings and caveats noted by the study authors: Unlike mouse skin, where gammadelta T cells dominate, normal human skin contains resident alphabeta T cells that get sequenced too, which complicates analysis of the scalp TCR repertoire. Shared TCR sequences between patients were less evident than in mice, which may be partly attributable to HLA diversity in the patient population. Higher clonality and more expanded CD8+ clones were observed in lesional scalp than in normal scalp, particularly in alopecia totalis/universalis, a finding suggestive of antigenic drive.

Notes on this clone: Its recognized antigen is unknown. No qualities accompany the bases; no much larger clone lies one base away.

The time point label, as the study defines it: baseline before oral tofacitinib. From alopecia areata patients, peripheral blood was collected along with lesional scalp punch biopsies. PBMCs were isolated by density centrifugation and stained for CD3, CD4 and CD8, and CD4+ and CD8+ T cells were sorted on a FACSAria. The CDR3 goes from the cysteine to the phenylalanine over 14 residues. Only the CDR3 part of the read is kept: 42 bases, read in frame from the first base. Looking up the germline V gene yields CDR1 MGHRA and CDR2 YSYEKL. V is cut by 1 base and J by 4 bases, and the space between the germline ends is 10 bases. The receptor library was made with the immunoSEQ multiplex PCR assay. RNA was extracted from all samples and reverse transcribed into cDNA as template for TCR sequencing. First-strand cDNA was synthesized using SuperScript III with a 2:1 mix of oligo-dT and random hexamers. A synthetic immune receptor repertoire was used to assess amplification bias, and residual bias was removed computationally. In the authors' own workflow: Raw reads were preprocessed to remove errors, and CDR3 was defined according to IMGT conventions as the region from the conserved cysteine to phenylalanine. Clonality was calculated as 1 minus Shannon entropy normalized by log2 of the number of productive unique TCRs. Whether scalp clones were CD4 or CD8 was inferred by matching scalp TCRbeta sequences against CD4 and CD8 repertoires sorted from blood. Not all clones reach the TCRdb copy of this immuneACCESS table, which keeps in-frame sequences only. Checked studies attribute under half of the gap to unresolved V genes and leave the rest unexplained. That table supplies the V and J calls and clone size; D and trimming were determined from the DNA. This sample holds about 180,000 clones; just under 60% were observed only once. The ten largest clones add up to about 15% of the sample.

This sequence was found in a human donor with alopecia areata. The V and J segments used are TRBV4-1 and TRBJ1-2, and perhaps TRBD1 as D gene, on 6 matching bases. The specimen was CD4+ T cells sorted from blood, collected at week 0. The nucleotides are TGCGCCAGCAGCCAAGGATTAGGGGGCTATGGCTACACCTTC. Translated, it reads CASSQGLGGYGYTF.